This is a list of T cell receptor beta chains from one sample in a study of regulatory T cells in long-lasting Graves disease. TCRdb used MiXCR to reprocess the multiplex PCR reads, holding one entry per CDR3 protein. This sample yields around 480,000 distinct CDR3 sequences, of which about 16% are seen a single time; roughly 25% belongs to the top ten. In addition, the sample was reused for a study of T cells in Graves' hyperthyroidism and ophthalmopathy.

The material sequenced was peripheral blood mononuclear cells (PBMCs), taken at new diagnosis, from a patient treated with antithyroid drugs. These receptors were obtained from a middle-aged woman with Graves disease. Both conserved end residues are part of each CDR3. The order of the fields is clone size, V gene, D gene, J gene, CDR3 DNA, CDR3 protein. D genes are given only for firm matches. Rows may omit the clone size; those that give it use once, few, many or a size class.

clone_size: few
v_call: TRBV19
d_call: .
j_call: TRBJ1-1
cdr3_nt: TGTGCCAGTAGTAGCATGGGCGTATACGCGACTGAAGCTTTCTTT
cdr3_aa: CASSSMGVYATEAFF

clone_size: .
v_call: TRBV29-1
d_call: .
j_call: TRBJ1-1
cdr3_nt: TGCAGTTGGGCGGACACTGAAGCTTTCTTT
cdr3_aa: CSWADTEAFF

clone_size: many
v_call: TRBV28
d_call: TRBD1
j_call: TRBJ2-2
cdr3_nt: TGTGCCACCACAGCCGGGACAGGGATAACCGGGGAGCTGTTTTTT
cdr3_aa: CATTAGTGITGELFF

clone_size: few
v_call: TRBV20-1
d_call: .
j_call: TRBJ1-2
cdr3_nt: TGCAGTGCTAGAGAGGGAGGGGCTCATGGCTACACCTTC
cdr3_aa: CSAREGGAHGYTF

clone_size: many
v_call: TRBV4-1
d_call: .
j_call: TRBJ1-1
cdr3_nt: TGCGCCAGCAGCCAAGAGGGAGTTGGCACTGAAGCTTTCTTT
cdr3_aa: CASSQEGVGTEAFF

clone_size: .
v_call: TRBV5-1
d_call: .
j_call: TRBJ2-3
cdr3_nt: TGCGCCAGCAGCTTGGTTGGGACAAGGACAGATACGCAGTATTTT
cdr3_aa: CASSLVGTRTDTQYF

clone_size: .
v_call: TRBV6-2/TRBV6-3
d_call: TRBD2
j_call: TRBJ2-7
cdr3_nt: TGTGCCAGCAGTTACGTGCCCGGGCGGGGGACCTACGAGCAGTACTTC
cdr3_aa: CASSYVPGRGTYEQYF

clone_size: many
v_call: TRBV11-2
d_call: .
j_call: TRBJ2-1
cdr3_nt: TGTGCCAGCAGCGAACGGGTCGTCGACAATGAGCAGTTCTTC
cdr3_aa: CASSERVVDNEQFF

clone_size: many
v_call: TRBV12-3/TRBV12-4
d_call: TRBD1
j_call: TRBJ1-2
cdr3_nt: TGTGCCAGCAGTCCGTCGACAGGGGCCTATGGCTACACCTTC
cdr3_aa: CASSPSTGAYGYTF

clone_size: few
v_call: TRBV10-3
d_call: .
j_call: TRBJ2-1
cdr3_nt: TGTGCCATCAGTGACGGCTCCTTGAGCTCCTACAATGAGCAGTTCTTC
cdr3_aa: CAISDGSLSSYNEQFF

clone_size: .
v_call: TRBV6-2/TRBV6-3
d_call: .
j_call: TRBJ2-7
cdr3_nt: TGTGCCAGCAGTTACTCGGACACATACGAGCAGTACTTC
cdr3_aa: CASSYSDTYEQYF

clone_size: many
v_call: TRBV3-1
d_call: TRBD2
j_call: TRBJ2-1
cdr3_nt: TGTGCCAGCAGCCATAGCGGGGGAAAGTACAATGAGCAGTTCTTC
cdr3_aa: CASSHSGGKYNEQFF

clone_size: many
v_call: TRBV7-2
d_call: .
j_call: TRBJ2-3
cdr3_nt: TGTGCCAGCAGCTTAGAAGTGGGGGCGGGCACAGATACGCAGTATTTT
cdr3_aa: CASSLEVGAGTDTQYF

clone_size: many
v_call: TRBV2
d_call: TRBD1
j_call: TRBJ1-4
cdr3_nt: TGTGCCAGCAGTGACGGAGGGACAGTCGAAAAACTGTTTTTT
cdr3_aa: CASSDGGTVEKLFF

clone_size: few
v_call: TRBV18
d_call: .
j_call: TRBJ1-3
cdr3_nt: TGTGCCAGCTCACCACTCCCGACGGGGGGAATTGGAAACACCATATATTTT
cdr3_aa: CASSPLPTGGIGNTIYF

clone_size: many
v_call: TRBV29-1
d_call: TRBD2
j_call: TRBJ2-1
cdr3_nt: TGCAGCGTTTTGCCAGCGGGGGGGCCCTACAATGAGCAGTTCTTC
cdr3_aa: CSVLPAGGPYNEQFF

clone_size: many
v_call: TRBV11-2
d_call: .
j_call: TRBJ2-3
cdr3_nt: TGTGCCAGCAGCGTCTATAGGTTAACAGATACGCAGTATTTT
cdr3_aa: CASSVYRLTDTQYF

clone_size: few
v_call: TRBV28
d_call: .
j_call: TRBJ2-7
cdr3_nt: TGTGCCAGCACCAAAGGGACATCCTCCTACGAGCAGTACTTC
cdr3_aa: CASTKGTSSYEQYF

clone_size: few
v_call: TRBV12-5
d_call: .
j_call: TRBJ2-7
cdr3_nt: TGTGCTAGTGGTACCCTTGACTACGAGCAGTACTTC
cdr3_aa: CASGTLDYEQYF

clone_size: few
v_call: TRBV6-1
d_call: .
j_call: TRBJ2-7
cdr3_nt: TGTGCCAGCGCCCTTAGCGGCTCGACCTACGAGCAGTACTTC
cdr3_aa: CASALSGSTYEQYF

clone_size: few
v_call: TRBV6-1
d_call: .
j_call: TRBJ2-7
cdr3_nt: TGTGCCAGCAACTCGGACGCGAACGAGCAGTACTTC
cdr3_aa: CASNSDANEQYF

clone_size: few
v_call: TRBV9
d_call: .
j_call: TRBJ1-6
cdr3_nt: TGTGCCAGCAGCGCCTCCCCAGAGCCCTATAATTCACCCCTCCACTTT
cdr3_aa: CASSASPEPYNSPLHF

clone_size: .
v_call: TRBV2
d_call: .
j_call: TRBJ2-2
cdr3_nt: TGTGCCAGCAAGGTAGCGGCCGGGGAGCTGTTTTTT
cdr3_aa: CASKVAAGELFF

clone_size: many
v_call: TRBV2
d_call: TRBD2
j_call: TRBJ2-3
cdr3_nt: TGTGCCAGCAGTCTGAGGGGTGCGGGAGGCACAGATACGCAGTATTTT
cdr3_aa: CASSLRGAGGTDTQYF

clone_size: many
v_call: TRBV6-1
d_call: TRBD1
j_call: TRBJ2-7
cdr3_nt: TGTGCCAGCAGTGTAGGACAGGGGTACTCCTACGAGCAGTACTTC
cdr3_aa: CASSVGQGYSYEQYF

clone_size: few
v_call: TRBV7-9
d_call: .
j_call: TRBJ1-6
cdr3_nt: TGTGCCAGCAGCTTAGAGGACTCGGTAGTGTCACCCCTCCACTTT
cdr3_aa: CASSLEDSVVSPLHF